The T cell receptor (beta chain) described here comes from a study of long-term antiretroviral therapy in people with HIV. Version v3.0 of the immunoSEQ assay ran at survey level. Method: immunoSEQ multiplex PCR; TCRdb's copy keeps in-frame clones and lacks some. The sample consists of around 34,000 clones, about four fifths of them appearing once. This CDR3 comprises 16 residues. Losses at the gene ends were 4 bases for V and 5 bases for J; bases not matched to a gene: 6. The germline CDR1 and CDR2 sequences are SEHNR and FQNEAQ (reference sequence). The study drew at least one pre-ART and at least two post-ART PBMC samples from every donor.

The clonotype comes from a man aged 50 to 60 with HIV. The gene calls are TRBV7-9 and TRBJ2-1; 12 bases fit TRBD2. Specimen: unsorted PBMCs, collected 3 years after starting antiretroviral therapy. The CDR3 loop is CASSSRTSGAHNEQFF. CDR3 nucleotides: TGTGCCAGCAGCTCGAGGACTAGCGGGGCCCACAATGAGCAGTTCTTC.